This T cell receptor beta chain emerged from a study of blood T cell repertoires in COVID-19. The overall study: Sources were T cells, B-cell-depleted T cells, or PBMCs; the material itself was cDNA or gDNA.

The authors' processing: Reference gene primer amplification gave estimated nucleated cell counts. Libraries were prepared by immunoSEQ multiplex PCR; TCRdb keeps only in-frame clonotypes and omits some of them. That table furnishes V, J and clone size, whereas the DNA furnished D and trimming. Among 210,000 or so clones listed, 90% were seen once. Germline values: CDR1 SGDLS, CDR2 YYNGEE. The CDR3 runs to 15 residues. V shed 0 bases and J 4 bases; nucleotides not matched to a gene: 3. Followed over time, Seattle patients had been enrolled while infection was active. The sample comprised peripheral blood. This rearrangement joins TRBV9 to TRBJ2-1; TRBD2 matches 8 bases. The sequence came from a man between 25 and 39 years old with COVID-19, enrolled during active disease. CDR3 in amino acids: CASSVAGGIYNEQFF. CDR3 nucleotides: TGTGCCAGCAGCGTAGCGGGGGGGATTTACAATGAGCAGTTCTTC.